Presented here are 24 T cell receptor beta chains from one specimen sequenced in a study of CD8 T cells in ankylosing spondylitis. TCRdb used MiXCR to reprocess the 5' RACE reads, holding one entry per CDR3 protein. The top ten hold 3% of the sample, which has 120,000 or so distinct CDR3 sequences, around 13% seen once. The sequenced material came from blood, either unsorted or a sorted T cell fraction (not recorded which). The receptors come from a female donor with ankylosing spondylitis or in good health (not recorded which).

V and J are TRBV7-9 and TRBJ2-7, with TRBD1 identical over 10 bases. CDR3 length equals 16 residues. Trimming took 4 bases from V and 6 from J; bases not matched to a gene: 12. Germline assignment: CDR1 SEHNR and CDR2 FQNEAQ (reference sequence). CDR3 protein: CASSSFLGTGVLEQYF. The CDR3 nucleotides are TGTGCCAGCAGCTCCTTTTTGGGGACAGGGGTCCTCGAGCAGTACTTC.

The chain combines TRBV20-1 with TRBJ2-3; 7 positions match TRBD2. The CDR3 length is 12 residues. The V gene end was trimmed by 5 bases and the J gene end by 4 bases; junction bases not matched to a gene: 3. Per the germline V gene, CDR1 is DFQATT and CDR2 is SNEGSKA (reference sequence). The CDR3 loop reads CSAPTSPDTQYF. CDR3 nucleotide sequence: TGCAGTGCTCCGACTAGCCCAGATACGCAGTATTTT.

A few counts support this clonotype. This chain uses TRBV20-1 with TRBJ2-3; TRBD2 matches 11 bases. J was trimmed by 4 bases and V by 3 bases; bases with no gene match: 3. CDR1 is DFQATT, CDR2 SNEGSKA, per germline (reference sequence). The CDR3 contains 14 residues. This CDR3 is CSARALAGADTQYF. The DNA for the CDR3 is TGCAGTGCTAGGGCACTAGCGGGAGCAGATACGCAGTATTTT.

This clonotype has ten or more counts. The chain carries TRBV12-3 or TRBV12-4 and TRBJ1-1, with D unclear. The CDR3 is 13 amino acids. V lost 2 bases and J 1 base, leaving 5 bases between the germline ends. The CDR3 region has the DNA TGTGCCAGCAGTTTACAGGAGAACACTGAAGCTTTCTTT. It encodes CASSLQENTEAFF.

Many counts were recorded for this clonotype. V usage is TRBV5-1 and J usage is TRBJ2-7; possible D gene TRBD1, 6 bases. CDR1 SGHRS and CDR2 YFSETQ come from the germline V gene. The CDR3 totals 15 residues. V was cut by 4 bases and J by 1 base, with 15 bases left in between. The CDR3 DNA is TGCGCCAGCAGCATCTCCGGGACACTATCCTACGAGCAGTACTTC. Amino acid sequence: CASSISGTLSYEQYF.

Regarding this clonotype: The junction differs from germline at one of its ends, possibly a read error. The chain joins TRBV7-9 to TRBJ2-1; TRBD1 might be the D (6 bases). Germline CDR1 and CDR2: SEHNR and FQNEAQ (reference sequence). The CDR3 runs to 12 residues. CDR3 bases: TGTGCCAGCAGCCCAAGGGGGTTTGAGCATTTCTTC. It yields the protein CASSPRGFEHFF.

This clonotype was detected ten times or more. The chain carries TRBV4-2 and TRBJ1-4; 12 positions agree with TRBD1. Germline assignment: CDR1 LGHNA and CDR2 YNFKEQ. This CDR3 is built from 16 residues. Trimming removed 2 bases from V and 6 bases from J; junction bases left unmatched: 4. CDR3 sequence reads: CASSQRDRGRDEKLFF. The CDR3 nucleotides are TGTGCCAGCAGCCAAAGGGACAGGGGGCGCGATGAAAAACTGTTTTTT.

This clonotype has at least ten counts. Here the CDR3 DNA reads TGCAGCGGGACCTGGACTGCCTACGAGCAGTACTTC. Protein product: CSGTWTAYEQYF. V and J are TRBV20-1 and TRBJ2-7; D is tentatively TRBD1 or TRBD2 (5 bases each). The CDR3 has 12 amino acids. Germline V gene data show CDR1 as DFQATT and CDR2 as SNEGSKA (reference sequence).

This clonotype came up a few times. The rearrangement joins TRBV5-1 to TRBJ2-2; 7 nucleotides line up with TRBD2. CDR3 length equals 17 residues. Per germline, CDR1 SGHRS and CDR2 YFSETQ. Germline trimming cut 0 bases from V and 3 bases from J; bases unmatched to any gene: 8. CDR3 protein: CASSLGPERGDTGELFF. The CDR3 DNA sequence: TGCGCCAGCAGCTTGGGACCTGAACGGGGGGACACCGGGGAGCTGTTTTTT.

This chain joins TRBV6-5 and TRBJ2-5; D gene uncertain. This CDR3 contains 11 residues. CDR1 is MNHEY, CDR2 SVGAGI, per germline. Trimming removed 6 bases from V and 4 bases from J, with 6 bases in between. CDR3 loop: CASRLGETQYF. The CDR3 region has the DNA TGTGCCAGCAGATTGGGAGAGACCCAGTACTTC.

This clonotype came up many times. This chain uses TRBV2 with TRBJ1-1, with no clear D. There are 15 residues in the CDR3. Per germline, CDR1 SNHLY and CDR2 FYNNEI. V gave up 0 bases and J gave up 6 bases, with 14 bases separating them. The DNA for the CDR3 is TGTGCCAGCAGTGAAGCGCAGATGGGGTCACCTGAAGCTTTCTTT. Encoded protein: CASSEAQMGSPEAFF.

Many counts were recorded for this clonotype. The chain combines TRBV10-3 with TRBJ1-2; no reliable D call. V was cut by 6 bases and J by 5 bases, with 7 bases left in between. The CDR3 is made up of 11 amino acids. CDR1 is ENHRY, CDR2 SYGVKD, per germline. CDR3 protein: CAIRGLYGYTF. The DNA for the CDR3 is TGTGCCATCAGAGGTTTATATGGCTACACCTTC.

This clonotype was seen many times. This chain uses TRBV12-3 or TRBV12-4 with TRBJ2-3; D uncertain. This CDR3 region has 11 residues. Between the trimmed V and J ends, which lost 6 bases and 5 bases, there was a span of 6 bases. CDR3 sequence: CASRLIDTQYF. CDR3 nucleotide sequence: TGTGCCAGCAGGTTGATAGATACGCAGTATTTT.

This clonotype has a handful of counts. This sequence joins TRBV11-2 and TRBJ2-2, with D tentatively TRBD1 (5 bases). The germline V and J ends were trimmed by 6 bases and 3 bases, with 11 bases remaining between them. CDR1 and CDR2 (germline): SGHAT, FQNNGV. The CDR3 runs to 14 residues. The CDR3 protein is CASRLSGYTGELFF. DNA of the CDR3: TGTGCCAGCAGACTCTCAGGGTACACCGGGGAGCTGTTTTTT.

At least ten counts were recorded for this clonotype. CDR3: CASSLGGGTGELFF. CDR3 in DNA: TGTGCCAGCAGTTTAGGAGGGGGAACCGGGGAGCTGTTTTTT. The V and J genes are TRBV12-3 or TRBV12-4 and TRBJ2-2, with D possibly TRBD1 on 6 matching bases. The length of the CDR3 is 14 residues. The V end lost 1 base, the J end lost 5 bases, and 8 bases lay between the germline ends.

There are many counts of this clonotype. The V call is TRBV10-3, the J call TRBJ2-2, with 13 bases fitting TRBD2. The CDR3 is 18 amino acids. The germline V gene has CDR1 ENHRY and CDR2 SYGVKD. Losses at the gene ends were 6 bases for V and 0 bases for J; bases not matched to a gene: 7. The CDR3 loop is CAIRAGLAGDANTGELFF. The DNA for the CDR3 is TGTGCCATCAGGGCCGGACTAGCGGGGGACGCGAACACCGGGGAGCTGTTTTTT.

The J gene is TRBJ2-1, the V gene TRBV7-9; no reliable D call. The V end lost 3 bases, the J end lost 6 bases, and 12 bases lay between the germline ends. CDR1 and CDR2 from the germline V gene are SEHNR and FQNEAQ (reference sequence). The CDR3 contains 14 residues. CDR3 protein: CASSLEGWGNEQFF. The CDR3 nucleotides read TGTGCCAGCAGCTTGGAAGGATGGGGCAATGAGCAGTTCTTC.

This clonotype was observed at least ten times. The CDR3 DNA reads TGCGCCAGCAGCTTGGCGGGGGCGGTAGGTTCTTTCTTT. It translates to CASSLAGAVGSFF. The rearrangement links TRBV5-1 to TRBJ1-1; weak D call: TRBD1 (6 bases). Trimming took off 0 bases at V and 12 bases at J, with 15 bases between the two ends. Looked up from germline, CDR1 is SGHRS and CDR2 is YFSETQ. There are 13 residues in the CDR3. The full variable domain, rest sourced from reference TRBV5-1 and TRBJ1-1, is KAGVTQTPRYLIKTRGQQVTLSCSPISGHRSVSWYQQTPGQGLQFLFEYFSETQRNKGNFPGRFSGRQFSNSRSEMNVSTLELGDSALYLCASSLAGAVGSFFGQGTRLTVV.

This clonotype has a handful of counts. This chain links TRBV7-9 with TRBJ2-1, with D hard to call. Looked up from germline, CDR1 is SEHNR and CDR2 is FQNEAQ (reference sequence). V dropped 5 bases and J dropped 4 bases, with 21 bases sitting between them. The length of the CDR3 is 17 residues. The DNA of the CDR3 is TGTGCCAGCAGCCCTAGGTCGGCAGCAATCCCGTACAATGAGCAGTTCTTC. This codes for CASSPRSAAIPYNEQFF.

This clonotype was observed a few times. V usage is TRBV5-1 and J usage is TRBJ1-2; perhaps TRBD1 as D (6 bases). V lost 4 bases to trimming and J lost 4 bases, with 14 bases between them. Germline CDR1 reads SGHRS; CDR2 reads YFSETQ. The CDR3 is made up of 14 amino acids. CDR3 DNA sequence: TGCGCCAGCAGCAATGGTGGGGGCGGCTATGGCTACACCTTC. Protein sequence: CASSNGGGGYGYTF.

This clonotype was seen more than once but under ten times. The chain employs TRBV5-1 and TRBJ2-7; D call uncertain. This CDR3 comprises 14 residues. Germline-derived CDR1 and CDR2 are SGHRS and YFSETQ. The V end was cut by 5 bases, the J end by 2 bases, with 14 bases between. CDR3 residues: CASRPDLIPYEQYF. CDR3 bases: TGCGCCAGCAGGCCGGACCTGATTCCCTACGAGCAGTACTTC.

As for this clonotype: This may come from a read error, since a much larger clone is one base off. The chain recombines TRBV6-1 with TRBJ2-7; 7 bases agree with TRBD1. This CDR3 spans 14 amino acids. Germline V gene sequence: CDR1 MNHNS, CDR2 SASEGT. The DNA of the CDR3 is TGTGCCAACAGTGGTCCCGGGACAGCCTACGAGCAGTACTTC. Its translation is CANSGPGTAYEQYF.

This clonotype showed up many times. The J gene is TRBJ2-2, the V gene TRBV5-1; D gene ambiguous. Between the trimmed V and J ends, which lost 3 bases and 1 base, there was a span of 7 bases. The V gene's germline CDR1 is SGHRS and CDR2 YFSETQ. There are 14 residues in the CDR3. In DNA, the CDR3 is TGCGCCAGCAGCTGGCAAAAGAACACCGGGGAGCTGTTTTTT. Protein: CASSWQKNTGELFF.

In its sample, this clonotype was seen many times. The V gene is TRBV12-3 or TRBV12-4, the J gene TRBJ1-4; D gene unclear. V gave up 2 bases and J gave up 5 bases, with 9 bases separating them. The CDR3 has 14 amino acids. The CDR3 region has the DNA TGTGCCAGCAGTTTATACCCAAGAAATGAAAAACTGTTTTTT. Translation gives CASSLYPRNEKLFF.